These 20 T cell receptor beta chains were all obtained from the same sample, sequenced in a study of T cells after yellow fever vaccination. TCRdb used MiXCR to reprocess the 5' RACE reads, holding one entry per CDR3 protein. The table includes about 550,000 distinct CDR3 sequences, about 19% detected once. The sample here was PBMCs, taken 15 days after the yellow fever booster vaccination. The receptor source for this set is a man between 25 and 39 years old who received the YFV17D yellow fever vaccine.

The V and J genes are TRBV28 and TRBJ1-1; the D gene is possibly TRBD1 (6 bases). Per germline, CDR1 MDHEN and CDR2 SYDVKM. Trimming removed 6 bases from V and 1 base from J, with 18 bases in between. The CDR3 loop spans 16 amino acids. CDR3 sequence: CASSPHGGGANTEAFF. Written as DNA, the CDR3 is TGTGCCAGCAGCCCACACGGCGGGGGGGCGAACACTGAAGCTTTCTTT.

The chain has TRBV7-2 and TRBJ2-5, with D unresolved. The V gene lost 2 bases and the J gene lost 5 bases, with 12 bases spanning the gap. Germline CDR1 reads SGHTA; CDR2 reads FQGNSA. CDR3 size: 14 residues. In nucleotides, the CDR3 is TGTGCCAGCAGCTTAAAGGGCTTTCCCGAGACCCAGTACTTC. Translation gives CASSLKGFPETQYF.

CDR3 bases: TGTGCCAGCAGCTTTCCACAGCCTGGTGGCTACACCTTC. Its protein is CASSFPQPGGYTF. V usage is TRBV5-5 and J usage is TRBJ1-2; unclear D gene. CDR1 and CDR2 from the germline V gene are SGHKS and YYEKEE (reference sequence). The CDR3 has 13 residues. V shed 2 bases and J shed 7 bases, with 12 bases lying between them.

This clonotype was recorded a few times. This chain links TRBV11-1 with TRBJ2-7; 7 positions agree with TRBD1. With V trimmed by 5 bases and J by 6 bases, 10 bases remained unmatched. Per germline, CDR1 SGHAT and CDR2 FQDESV (reference sequence). The length of the CDR3 is 14 residues. CDR3 nucleotides: TGTGCCAGCAGCCGGGACAGAGGAAGGATCGAGCAGTACTTC. It translates to CASSRDRGRIEQYF.

The chain has TRBV7-9 and TRBJ2-7, with 9 bases fitting TRBD1. CDR3 size: 16 residues. Germline lookup yields CDR1 SEHNR and CDR2 FQNEAQ (reference sequence). V shed 5 bases and J 2 bases; nucleotides not matched to a gene: 10. In DNA form, the CDR3 reads TGTGCCAGCAGCACCTGGGACAGGGAGGGGGCCTACGAGCAGTACTTC. It translates to CASSTWDREGAYEQYF.

The chain is built from TRBV28 and TRBJ1-4; possibly TRBD1 for D (6 bases). Germline CDR1 MDHEN, CDR2 SYDVKM. This CDR3 has 13 residues. V was clipped by 2 bases and J by 6 bases, with 7 bases between them. DNA for the CDR3: TGTGCCAGCAGTTTAGGGGGCTATGAAAAACTGTTTTTT. It is translated as CASSLGGYEKLFF.

This clonotype turned up a few times. This rearrangement joins TRBV29-1 to TRBJ1-1; TRBD1 matches at 7 bases. This CDR3 contains 12 residues. Per the germline V gene, CDR1 is SQVTM and CDR2 is ANQGSEA. V gave up 8 bases and J gave up 7 bases; unmatched junction bases: 10. CDR3 DNA sequence: TGCAGCACCCAGACAGGGCGGGGTGAAGCTTTCTTT. Translating it yields CSTQTGRGEAFF.

This clonotype was counted between two and nine times. The J gene is TRBJ2-7, the V gene TRBV5-1; TRBD2 agrees at 15 bases. This CDR3 has 16 residues. V lost 3 bases to trimming and J lost 4 bases; unmatched junction nucleotides: 5. Germline V lookup: CDR1 SGHRS, CDR2 YFSETQ. This CDR3 is CASSSGTSGRRYEQYF. As DNA, the CDR3 is TGCGCCAGCAGCTCCGGGACTAGCGGGAGGAGGTACGAGCAGTACTTC. The whole variable domain, remainder taken from reference TRBV5-1 and TRBJ2-7, is KAGVTQTPRYLIKTRGQQVTLSCSPISGHRSVSWYQQTPGQGLQFLFEYFSETQRNKGNFPGRFSGRQFSNSRSEMNVSTLELGDSALYLCASSSGTSGRRYEQYFGPGTRLTVT.

This clonotype has ten or more counts. The gene calls are TRBV4-2 and TRBJ2-2; D not resolved. V shed 2 bases and J shed 4 bases, with 2 bases lying between them. This CDR3 contains 12 residues. CDR1 LGHNA and CDR2 YNFKEQ come from the germline V gene. CDR3 in DNA: TGTGCCAGCAGCCAATTCACCGGGGAGCTGTTTTTT. Residues: CASSQFTGELFF.

This clonotype was recorded a few times. This chain connects TRBV7-2 to TRBJ1-4; D ambiguous. The CDR3 covers 13 residues. The V end lost 0 bases, the J end lost 7 bases, and 6 bases lay between the germline ends. Per the germline V gene, CDR1 is SGHTA and CDR2 is FQGNSA. CDR3 sequence (DNA): TGTGCCAGCAGCTTAGCGCTTGGTGAAAAACTGTTTTTT. Translation gives CASSLALGEKLFF.

The CDR3 coding sequence is TGCGCCAGCAGCTTGCTAGCGGGGTTTTCCTACGAGCAGTACTTC. It is translated as CASSLLAGFSYEQYF. The chain uses TRBV5-1 and TRBJ2-7, with 9 bases aligning to TRBD2. The V gene end was trimmed by 1 base and the J gene end by 1 base; junction bases not matched to a gene: 3. The CDR3 spans 15 residues. The germline V gene encodes CDR1 SGHRS and CDR2 YFSETQ.

The chain has TRBV6-1 and TRBJ2-2; D gene unclear. The CDR3 is 13 residues long. Germline CDR1 is MNHNS and CDR2 is SASEGT. The V end was cut by 6 bases, the J end by 4 bases, with 9 bases between. CDR3 DNA sequence: TGTGCCAGCAGGCGACCCACCACCGGGGAGCTGTTTTTT. This encodes CASRRPTTGELFF.

This clonotype was counted only a few times. CDR3 protein: CSVEDGAGNTIYF. The CDR3 region has the DNA TGCAGCGTTGAAGATGGGGCTGGAAACACCATATATTTT. The chain is built from TRBV29-1 and TRBJ1-3; D gene unclear. The V gene lost 0 bases and the J gene lost 2 bases, with 5 bases spanning the gap. The CDR3 loop spans 13 amino acids. Germline V gene data show CDR1 as SQVTM and CDR2 as ANQGSEA.

With respect to this clonotype: The junction does not match germline at one end; this may be a read error. The chain carries TRBV20-1 and TRBJ2-5; TRBD1 matches at 9 bases. The CDR3 is 13 residues long. Germline V gene sequence: CDR1 DFQATT, CDR2 SNEGSKA (reference sequence). This CDR3 is CSARTGGIETLYF. The CDR3 DNA sequence: TGCAGTGCTAGGACAGGGGGTATAGAGACCCTGTACTTC.

The chain combines TRBV10-3 with TRBJ2-1, with D possibly being TRBD1 (6 bases). Germline-derived CDR1 and CDR2 are ENHRY and SYGVKD. The CDR3 has 12 amino acids. V was pared by 10 bases and J by 8 bases, with 15 bases between. CDR3 region: CATATGEHEQFF. Written as DNA, the CDR3 is TGTGCCACCGCGACAGGCGAGCATGAGCAGTTCTTC.

As DNA, the CDR3 is TGTGCCAGCAGTTCGGGACTAGCGTCTCTGTTCTTC. Its translation: CASSSGLASLFF. The chain recombines TRBV28 with TRBJ2-1; 10 bases are shared with TRBD2. V lost 4 bases, J lost 15 bases, and 6 bases stayed unmatched. This CDR3 comprises 12 residues. Germline V gives CDR1 MDHEN, CDR2 SYDVKM.

This clonotype was recorded a few times. This chain connects TRBV4-2 to TRBJ2-2, with TRBD1 identical over 9 bases. This CDR3 is built from 20 residues. CDR1 LGHNA and CDR2 YNFKEQ come from the germline V gene. After removal of 3 bases from V and 0 bases from J, the junction contained 14 bases not matched to a gene. CDR3 bases: TGTGCCAGCAGCCATCCGGGACAGGGAAGGTCGGGAACGAACACCGGGGAGCTGTTTTTT. Amino acids: CASSHPGQGRSGTNTGELFF.

This clonotype was detected ten times or more. The rearrangement joins TRBV29-1 to TRBJ2-7; D perhaps matches TRBD2 (5 bases). The CDR3 contains 12 residues. The germline V and J ends were trimmed by 3 bases and 1 base, with 7 bases remaining between them. Germline V gene data show CDR1 as SQVTM and CDR2 as ANQGSEA. The CDR3 region is CSVDGDSYEQYF. DNA for the CDR3: TGCAGCGTTGACGGGGATTCCTACGAGCAGTACTTC.

The chain joins TRBV29-1 to TRBJ2-7; 8 bases line up with TRBD2. Looked up from germline, CDR1 is SQVTM and CDR2 is ANQGSEA. This CDR3 contains 13 residues. V shed 4 bases, J shed 4 bases, and the junction held 6 bases outside the gene matches. The CDR3 DNA reads TGCAGCGTTGGGCCCAGCGGGAGTTACGAGCAGTACTTC. Amino acid sequence: CSVGPSGSYEQYF.

A few counts support this clonotype. The chain carries TRBV6-2 or TRBV6-3 and TRBJ2-3; D ambiguous. Germline V CDR1 and CDR2: MNHEY, SVGEGT. This CDR3 has 14 residues. The V gene lost 7 bases and the J gene lost 2 bases, with 13 bases spanning the gap. This CDR3 is CASNSGPPTDTQYF. CDR3 nucleotide sequence: TGTGCCAGCAACTCCGGGCCTCCCACAGATACGCAGTATTTT.